Following are 28 T cell receptor beta chains from one sample sequenced in a study of blood T cell repertoires in COVID-19 (dated by TCRdb to about 2020). Receptor libraries were prepared by the immunoSEQ multiplex PCR assay. TCRdb stores this immuneACCESS table with in-frame sequences only. Part of the clones is absent; in the studies checked, under half of the shortfall reflects unresolved V genes, and no reason is known for the rest. In this sample the table shows approximately 110,000 clones, about 75% of which occur a single time. The biggest ten clones account for around 6.3% of the sample. The sample consisted of peripheral blood. These receptors were obtained from a man older than 75 with acute or convalescent COVID-19.

This clone was detected many times. The chain recombines TRBV28 with TRBJ2-3; 8 bases line up with TRBD1. The CDR3 has 13 amino acids. Unmatched junction bases numbered 8, after V lost 7 bases and J lost 8 bases. The germline V gene encodes CDR1 MDHEN and CDR2 SYDVKM. CDR3 in DNA: TGTGCCAGCACCAAAGGGGGACAGGTTACGCAGTATTTT. It encodes CASTKGGQVTQYF.

The chain uses TRBV6-5 and TRBJ1-1; D is undetermined. Germline V CDR1 and CDR2: MNHEY, SVGAGI. V shed 2 bases and J shed 1 base, with 14 bases lying between them. The CDR3 consists of 16 residues. The DNA of the CDR3 is TGTGCCAGCAGTTACCAGTCGTTCCCTTCGAACACTGAAGCTTTCTTT. Protein sequence: CASSYQSFPSNTEAFF.

The chain recombines TRBV4-2 with TRBJ2-3; TRBD2 agrees at 14 bases. V was clipped by 4 bases and J by 2 bases; unmatched bases: 5. The germline gives CDR1 LGHNA, CDR2 YNFKEQ. The CDR3 is 17 amino acids. The CDR3 bases are TGTGCCAGCAGCCTCACGACTAGCGGGAGGGCCACAGATACGCAGTATTTT. It is translated as CASSLTTSGRATDTQYF.

Only a few counts were recorded for this clone. CDR3 sequence reads: CASSLSGNTEAFF. Written as DNA, the CDR3 is TGTGCCAGCAGCTTATCAGGGAACACTGAAGCTTTCTTT. The genes are TRBV13 and TRBJ1-1, with no clear D. This CDR3 is built from 13 residues. Deletions cut 2 bases from V and 1 base from J, with 5 bases between. Germline assignment: CDR1 PRHDT and CDR2 FYEKMQ (reference sequence).

The chain recombines TRBV6-5 with TRBJ2-7; D is uncertain. V lost 6 bases and J 3 bases, leaving 6 bases between the germline ends. The germline gives CDR1 MNHEY, CDR2 SVGAGI. This CDR3 has 11 amino acids. The CDR3 DNA reads TGTGCCAGCAGGTCCTACTACGAGCAGTACTTC. It translates to CASRSYYEQYF.

The J gene is TRBJ1-1, the V gene TRBV29-1, with 8 bases aligning to TRBD1. Per germline, CDR1 SQVTM and CDR2 ANQGSEA. This CDR3 is 14 amino acids long. The ends lost 6 bases at V and 0 bases at J; junction bases unmatched: 6. CDR3: CSVKRQGLNTEAFF. CDR3 nucleotides: TGCAGCGTAAAGAGACAGGGGCTGAACACTGAAGCTTTCTTT.

In its sample, this clone was seen once. CDR3 protein: CASSPSVNEQFF. In DNA form, the CDR3 reads TGTGCCAGCAGCCCATCGGTCAATGAGCAGTTCTTC. This sequence joins TRBV12-3 or TRBV12-4 and TRBJ2-1; D is ambiguous. V dropped 6 bases and J dropped 6 bases, with 9 bases sitting between them. CDR3 length: 12 amino acids.

This clone was picked up a small number of times. The chain recombines TRBV28 with TRBJ2-4; TRBD2 agrees at 9 bases. The CDR3 spans 17 residues. From germline, CDR1 is MDHEN and CDR2 SYDVKM. The ends lost 1 base at V and 8 bases at J; junction bases unmatched: 12. The DNA for the CDR3 is TGTGCCAGCAGTTTATACCGGGCCGGTAGCGGGAGTGACATTCAGTACTTC. This gives the protein CASSLYRAGSGSDIQYF. Supplemented by reference TRBV28 and TRBJ2-4, the full variable domain reads DVKVTQSSRYLVKRTGEKVFLECVQDMDHENMFWYRQDPGLGLRLIYFSYDVKMKEKGDIPEGYSVSREKKERFSLILESASTNQTSMYLCASSLYRAGSGSDIQYFGAGTRLSVL.

This clone was detected only a few times. At one end the junction does not follow the germline gene, possibly because of a read error. This chain joins TRBV12-5 and TRBJ2-1; TRBD2 agrees at 8 bases. The germline V gene has CDR1 LGHNT and CDR2 FRNRAP. This CDR3 has 19 residues. CDR3 sequence reads: CASGLDVGGGMGSYNEQFF. As DNA, the CDR3 is TGTGCTAGTGGGTTGGACGTCGGGGGGGGTATGGGCTCCTACAATGAGCAGTTCTTC.

This chain links TRBV3-1 (or the pseudogene TRBV3-2) with TRBJ1-6, with TRBD1 identical over 7 bases. Germline lookup yields CDR1 LGHDT and CDR2 YNNKEL (reference sequence). The CDR3 spans 15 residues. With 3 bases clipped from V and 6 bases from J, the junction kept 5 bases outside the gene matches. The CDR3 loop is CASSQAGTANSPLHF. DNA of the CDR3: TGTGCCAGCAGCCAGGCCGGGACAGCTAATTCACCCCTCCACTTT.

The rearrangement uses TRBV3-1 (or the pseudogene TRBV3-2) and TRBJ2-1, with 11 bases fitting TRBD1. Germline V gene data show CDR1 as LGHDT and CDR2 as YNNKEL (reference sequence). There are 16 residues in the CDR3. The J segment lost 7 bases and the V segment lost 4 bases, leaving 9 bases of the junction unmatched. In DNA, the CDR3 is TGTGCCAGCAGCCCCCTAGGGACAGGGGGTAGGAATGAGCAGTTCTTC. Encoded protein: CASSPLGTGGRNEQFF.

The CDR3 reads CASSAAYTDTQYF. The CDR3 region has the DNA TGTGCCAGCAGCGCCGCCTACACAGATACGCAGTATTTT. The rearrangement uses TRBV6-2 or TRBV6-3 and TRBJ2-3; no clear D gene. The germline CDR1 and CDR2 sequences are MNHEY and SVGEGT. The CDR3 runs to 13 residues. V was clipped by 6 bases and J by 2 bases, with 9 bases between them.

The chain joins TRBV6-1 to TRBJ2-5, with TRBD2 matching over 13 bases. The CDR3 is 17 residues long. V was pared by 0 bases and J by 5 bases, with 6 bases of the junction left unmatched. Germline V gene lookup returns CDR1 MNHNS and CDR2 SASEGT. The CDR3 DNA follows: TGTGCCAGCAGTGAAGCCGGACTAGCGGGAGTGGCGGAGACCCAGTACTTC. This encodes CASSEAGLAGVAETQYF.

The rearrangement uses TRBV7-3 and TRBJ1-1; 7 nucleotides agree with TRBD1. The V gene's germline CDR1 is SGHTA and CDR2 FQGTGA. Unmatched junction bases numbered 5, after V lost 3 bases and J lost 7 bases. CDR3 length equals 13 residues. Written as DNA, the CDR3 is TGTGCCAGCAGCTTTCACAGGGGAAATGAAGCTTTCTTT. Protein product: CASSFHRGNEAFF.

Written as DNA, the CDR3 is TGTGCCAGCAGTTTGGAAGAGGAAAAGTTCTTC. This translates into CASSLEEEKFF. This sequence joins TRBV28 and TRBJ2-1; no firm D call. The V end was cut by 3 bases, the J end by 14 bases, with 11 bases between. The germline V gene has CDR1 MDHEN and CDR2 SYDVKM. The CDR3 spans 11 residues.

The chain's CDR3 is CSVSVISNEQFF. Here the CDR3 DNA reads TGCAGCGTATCAGTTATCAGCAATGAGCAGTTCTTC. V and J are TRBV29-1 and TRBJ2-1, with D unresolved. The CDR3 runs to 12 residues. Trimming took off 6 bases at V and 6 bases at J, with 12 bases between the two ends. Germline-derived CDR1 and CDR2 are SQVTM and ANQGSEA.

This chain joins TRBV29-1 and TRBJ2-5, with D perhaps TRBD2 (5 bases). This CDR3 comprises 11 residues. Germline loops: CDR1 SQVTM, CDR2 ANQGSEA. The V and J ends lost 2 bases and 5 bases respectively, with 6 bases between them. DNA for the CDR3: TGCAGCGTTGAAAGAGGGGAGACCCAGTACTTC. Its protein is CSVERGETQYF.

The rearrangement links TRBV19 to TRBJ2-7; D not certain. The CDR3 has 13 residues. V was cut by 6 bases and J by 6 bases, with 15 bases left in between. Germline lookup yields CDR1 LNHDA and CDR2 SQIVND (reference sequence). CDR3 residues: CASSSVALGEQYF. The CDR3 DNA reads TGTGCCAGTAGCTCGGTCGCCCTCGGCGAGCAGTACTTC.

The gene calls are TRBV9 and TRBJ2-2; the match to TRBD1 covers 8 bases. Germline values: CDR1 SGDLS, CDR2 YYNGEE. CDR3 length: 17 amino acids. V dropped 2 bases and J dropped 5; count of bases not matched to a gene: 11. The CDR3 sequence is CASSVLGQGQTTGELFF. Written as DNA, the CDR3 is TGTGCCAGCAGCGTCCTAGGACAGGGTCAAACTACCGGGGAGCTGTTTTTT.

V is TRBV5-6 and J is TRBJ1-1; D might be TRBD1 (6 bases). The germline CDR1 and CDR2 sequences are SGHDT and YYEEEE. CDR3 length: 15 amino acids. Trimming cost V 2 bases and J 0 bases, with 11 bases left between them. CDR3 coding DNA: TGTGCCAGCAGCTTAATAGGACAGATGAACACTGAAGCTTTCTTT. The encoded protein is CASSLIGQMNTEAFF. Full variable domain (remainder filled in from reference TRBV5-6 and TRBJ1-1): DAGVTQSPTHLIKTRGQQVTLRCSPKSGHDTVSWYQQALGQGPQFIFQYYEEEERQRGNFPDRFSGHQFPNYSSELNVNALLLGDSALYLCASSLIGQMNTEAFFGQGTRLTVV.

This clone was observed a few times. CDR3 coding DNA: TGTGCCAGTAGTATAGGGGGCGCGGATTACGAGCAGTACTTC. Protein product: CASSIGGADYEQYF. The V call is TRBV19, the J call TRBJ2-7; a weak D match, TRBD1 (5 bases). The CDR3 extends over 14 amino acids. The germline V gene encodes CDR1 LNHDA and CDR2 SQIVND (reference sequence). V lost 1 base and J 4 bases, leaving 11 bases between the germline ends.

This sequence joins TRBV5-1 and TRBJ2-5; 7 nucleotides line up with TRBD1. CDR1 is SGHRS and CDR2 is YFSETQ in the germline V gene. J lost 5 bases, V lost 1 base, and 5 bases had no gene match. The CDR3 runs to 14 residues. The CDR3 is CASSLTGAGETQYF. The CDR3 nucleotides are TGCGCCAGCAGCTTGACAGGGGCCGGGGAGACCCAGTACTTC.

This clone was observed a handful of times. The chain combines TRBV19 with TRBJ2-7, with D perhaps matching TRBD1 (6 bases). The CDR3 is 14 amino acids. The germline V gene encodes CDR1 LNHDA and CDR2 SQIVND (reference sequence). V gave up 5 bases and J gave up 7 bases, with 18 bases separating them. CDR3 nucleotide sequence: TGTGCCAGTAGTGCGAGACGGGACACGAGGGAGCAGTACTTC. Its translation is CASSARRDTREQYF. Complete variable domain (other parts from reference TRBV19 and TRBJ2-7): DGGITQSPKYLFRKEGQNVTLSCEQNLNHDAMYWYRQDPGQGLRLIYYSQIVNDFQKGDIAEGYSVSREKKESFPLTVTSAQKNPTAFYLCASSARRDTREQYFGPGTRLTVT.

The chain recombines TRBV12-3 or TRBV12-4 with TRBJ1-2, with 9 bases matching TRBD1. The V segment lost 6 bases and the J segment 4 bases; nucleotides outside the gene matches: 3. This CDR3 is built from 13 residues. The chain's CDR3 is CASSRGQGYGYTF. CDR3 coding DNA: TGTGCCAGCAGCCGGGGACAGGGCTATGGCTACACCTTC.

This clone appeared once. The chain combines TRBV10-3 with TRBJ1-5; no definite D call. There are 14 residues in the CDR3. The V end lost 2 bases, the J end lost 5 bases, and 10 bases lay between the germline ends. Germline lookup yields CDR1 ENHRY and CDR2 SYGVKD. CDR3 loop: CAISETLGDQPQHF. Written as DNA, the CDR3 is TGTGCCATCAGTGAGACCCTCGGGGATCAGCCCCAGCATTTT.

The chain couples TRBV30 to TRBJ1-2; D is undetermined. The CDR3 loop spans 11 amino acids. Germline V gene data show CDR1 as GTSNPN and CDR2 as SVGIG (reference sequence). V was clipped by 0 bases and J by 5 bases, with 4 bases between them. DNA for the CDR3: TGTGCCTGGAGTGTGGAGTATGGCTACACCTTC. Translation gives CAWSVEYGYTF. Looking up the rest from reference TRBV30 and TRBJ1-2 gives the full variable domain: SQTIHQWPATLVQPVGSPLSLECTVEGTSNPNLYWYRQAAGRGLQLLFYSVGIGQISSEVPQNLSASRPQDRQFILSSKKLLLSDSGFYLCAWSVEYGYTFGSGTRLTVV.

The rearrangement links TRBV4-1 to TRBJ2-5; 9 bases are a match to TRBD2. This CDR3 comprises 16 residues. With V trimmed by 2 bases and J by 6 bases, 10 bases remained unmatched. The germline V gene encodes CDR1 MGHRA and CDR2 YSYEKL. The CDR3 DNA reads as TGCGCCAGCAGCCAAAGTGGGGCGGGAGGGCCCCAGACCCAGTACTTC. Encoded protein: CASSQSGAGGPQTQYF.

The chain's CDR3 is CASSQVVTAGNTIYF. The CDR3 nucleotides read TGTGCCAGCAGCCAAGTGGTTACTGCTGGAAACACCATATATTTT. The chain couples TRBV3-1 (or the pseudogene TRBV3-2) to TRBJ1-3; no clear D. The CDR3 loop spans 15 amino acids. The germline V gene has CDR1 LGHDT and CDR2 YNNKEL (reference sequence). Trimming left V 1 base short and J 2 bases short, with 9 bases between.